The sequence of this T cell receptor beta chain was determined in a study of T cell repertoires in cytomegalovirus infection. Study summary: Based on public TCR beta signatures, there were indications of CMV infection and of a matching HLA type.

In its sample, this clonotype was seen a few times. What it binds is not known. The study, taken as a whole, reports: Cumulative public TCR beta family frequency identified carriers of CMV plus the relevant HLA. Clonotype analysis showed dominance of the ex vivo response by HLA-C-restricted CMV-specific TCR beta clonotypes.

Per germline, CDR1 MNHEY and CDR2 SVGEGT. This CDR3 comprises 18 residues. V was pared by 0 bases and J by 5 bases, with 6 bases of the junction left unmatched. A single record per CDR3 protein comes from TCRdb applying MiXCR to the reads. This sample has more than 150,000 distinct CDR3 sequences, with about a quarter found just once. Sequenced: PBMCs. The source of this sequence is a human donor in good health (CMV status not recorded). Some clones in this sample may be carry-over from other donors' samples. The chain uses TRBV6-2 or TRBV6-3 and TRBJ2-2, with 13 bases fitting TRBD2. CDR3 residues: CASSYSTGLAGDTGELFF. In DNA, the CDR3 is TGTGCCAGCAGTTACTCGACAGGACTAGCGGGAGATACCGGGGAGCTGTTTTTT.